This T cell receptor beta chain was captured by sequencing in a study of tumor and adjacent non-tumor tissue in lung cancer. About the research overall: There were around 11 adenocarcinoma, a couple of squamous cell carcinoma and 1 small cell lung cancer cases.

RNA was extracted from bulk tissue without any cell sorting. This non-tumor lung sample came from over 3 cm beyond the tumor edge. A modified ARM-PCR protocol with three rounds of nested PCR amplified TCRbeta. TCRdb itself ran the multiplex PCR reads through MiXCR, one entry per CDR3 protein. Here the sample spans some 100,000 distinct CDR3 sequences, about 61% being singletons. Details on this clonotype: Antigen unknown.

Broader study findings: Tumor repertoires had a smaller top 100 clone share than normal lung. Compared with tumor, normal lung showed significantly lower TCR diversity.

In germline, CDR1 is SGHTA, CDR2 FQGNSA. J gave up 3 bases and V 5 bases, and 12 bases lay outside the gene matches. This CDR3 has 16 residues. The V gene is TRBV7-2, the J gene TRBJ1-2; 7 bases fit TRBD1. The specimen sequenced was distant non-tumor lung tissue. The clonotype comes from a man aged 60-69 years with non-small cell lung cancer. The CDR3 is CASSRRDRRLDYGYTF. CDR3 DNA: TGTGCCAGCAGCCGCCGGGACAGACGCTTAGACTATGGCTACACCTTC.